In its sample, the clone carrying this T cell receptor beta chain was seen once. The study recruited people aged about 18 to 95 years across about two dozen US areas. Clinical history as reported by participants underpinned cohort assignment. Cohort 3 recovered donors had two negative PCRs, clearance, or symptom resolution. The germline V gene encodes CDR1 SGHRS and CDR2 YFSETQ. The CDR3 loop spans 15 amino acids. Trimming removed 4 bases at V and 1 base at J, with 12 bases between. Clones were read by immunoSEQ multiplex PCR, and TCRdb kept only the in-frame ones, dropping some. The repertoire consists of 250,000 to 300,000 clones, with more than 80% occurring once and the leading ten covering 0.95% to 1.2%. The data derive from a study of blood T cell repertoires in COVID-19. Across the study: The analysed material was cDNA or gDNA that came from T cells, B-cell-depleted T cells, or PBMCs.

This chain uses TRBV5-1 with TRBJ1-5, with D possibly TRBD1 on 6 matching bases. The sequencing input was PBMCs or T cells enriched from blood (not recorded which). The receptor was isolated from a woman aged 25 to 39 who had recovered from COVID-19. The DNA for the CDR3 is TGCGCCAGCAGCACTACAGGGATGAGCAATCAGCCCCAGCATTTT. Amino acid sequence: CASSTTGMSNQPQHF.